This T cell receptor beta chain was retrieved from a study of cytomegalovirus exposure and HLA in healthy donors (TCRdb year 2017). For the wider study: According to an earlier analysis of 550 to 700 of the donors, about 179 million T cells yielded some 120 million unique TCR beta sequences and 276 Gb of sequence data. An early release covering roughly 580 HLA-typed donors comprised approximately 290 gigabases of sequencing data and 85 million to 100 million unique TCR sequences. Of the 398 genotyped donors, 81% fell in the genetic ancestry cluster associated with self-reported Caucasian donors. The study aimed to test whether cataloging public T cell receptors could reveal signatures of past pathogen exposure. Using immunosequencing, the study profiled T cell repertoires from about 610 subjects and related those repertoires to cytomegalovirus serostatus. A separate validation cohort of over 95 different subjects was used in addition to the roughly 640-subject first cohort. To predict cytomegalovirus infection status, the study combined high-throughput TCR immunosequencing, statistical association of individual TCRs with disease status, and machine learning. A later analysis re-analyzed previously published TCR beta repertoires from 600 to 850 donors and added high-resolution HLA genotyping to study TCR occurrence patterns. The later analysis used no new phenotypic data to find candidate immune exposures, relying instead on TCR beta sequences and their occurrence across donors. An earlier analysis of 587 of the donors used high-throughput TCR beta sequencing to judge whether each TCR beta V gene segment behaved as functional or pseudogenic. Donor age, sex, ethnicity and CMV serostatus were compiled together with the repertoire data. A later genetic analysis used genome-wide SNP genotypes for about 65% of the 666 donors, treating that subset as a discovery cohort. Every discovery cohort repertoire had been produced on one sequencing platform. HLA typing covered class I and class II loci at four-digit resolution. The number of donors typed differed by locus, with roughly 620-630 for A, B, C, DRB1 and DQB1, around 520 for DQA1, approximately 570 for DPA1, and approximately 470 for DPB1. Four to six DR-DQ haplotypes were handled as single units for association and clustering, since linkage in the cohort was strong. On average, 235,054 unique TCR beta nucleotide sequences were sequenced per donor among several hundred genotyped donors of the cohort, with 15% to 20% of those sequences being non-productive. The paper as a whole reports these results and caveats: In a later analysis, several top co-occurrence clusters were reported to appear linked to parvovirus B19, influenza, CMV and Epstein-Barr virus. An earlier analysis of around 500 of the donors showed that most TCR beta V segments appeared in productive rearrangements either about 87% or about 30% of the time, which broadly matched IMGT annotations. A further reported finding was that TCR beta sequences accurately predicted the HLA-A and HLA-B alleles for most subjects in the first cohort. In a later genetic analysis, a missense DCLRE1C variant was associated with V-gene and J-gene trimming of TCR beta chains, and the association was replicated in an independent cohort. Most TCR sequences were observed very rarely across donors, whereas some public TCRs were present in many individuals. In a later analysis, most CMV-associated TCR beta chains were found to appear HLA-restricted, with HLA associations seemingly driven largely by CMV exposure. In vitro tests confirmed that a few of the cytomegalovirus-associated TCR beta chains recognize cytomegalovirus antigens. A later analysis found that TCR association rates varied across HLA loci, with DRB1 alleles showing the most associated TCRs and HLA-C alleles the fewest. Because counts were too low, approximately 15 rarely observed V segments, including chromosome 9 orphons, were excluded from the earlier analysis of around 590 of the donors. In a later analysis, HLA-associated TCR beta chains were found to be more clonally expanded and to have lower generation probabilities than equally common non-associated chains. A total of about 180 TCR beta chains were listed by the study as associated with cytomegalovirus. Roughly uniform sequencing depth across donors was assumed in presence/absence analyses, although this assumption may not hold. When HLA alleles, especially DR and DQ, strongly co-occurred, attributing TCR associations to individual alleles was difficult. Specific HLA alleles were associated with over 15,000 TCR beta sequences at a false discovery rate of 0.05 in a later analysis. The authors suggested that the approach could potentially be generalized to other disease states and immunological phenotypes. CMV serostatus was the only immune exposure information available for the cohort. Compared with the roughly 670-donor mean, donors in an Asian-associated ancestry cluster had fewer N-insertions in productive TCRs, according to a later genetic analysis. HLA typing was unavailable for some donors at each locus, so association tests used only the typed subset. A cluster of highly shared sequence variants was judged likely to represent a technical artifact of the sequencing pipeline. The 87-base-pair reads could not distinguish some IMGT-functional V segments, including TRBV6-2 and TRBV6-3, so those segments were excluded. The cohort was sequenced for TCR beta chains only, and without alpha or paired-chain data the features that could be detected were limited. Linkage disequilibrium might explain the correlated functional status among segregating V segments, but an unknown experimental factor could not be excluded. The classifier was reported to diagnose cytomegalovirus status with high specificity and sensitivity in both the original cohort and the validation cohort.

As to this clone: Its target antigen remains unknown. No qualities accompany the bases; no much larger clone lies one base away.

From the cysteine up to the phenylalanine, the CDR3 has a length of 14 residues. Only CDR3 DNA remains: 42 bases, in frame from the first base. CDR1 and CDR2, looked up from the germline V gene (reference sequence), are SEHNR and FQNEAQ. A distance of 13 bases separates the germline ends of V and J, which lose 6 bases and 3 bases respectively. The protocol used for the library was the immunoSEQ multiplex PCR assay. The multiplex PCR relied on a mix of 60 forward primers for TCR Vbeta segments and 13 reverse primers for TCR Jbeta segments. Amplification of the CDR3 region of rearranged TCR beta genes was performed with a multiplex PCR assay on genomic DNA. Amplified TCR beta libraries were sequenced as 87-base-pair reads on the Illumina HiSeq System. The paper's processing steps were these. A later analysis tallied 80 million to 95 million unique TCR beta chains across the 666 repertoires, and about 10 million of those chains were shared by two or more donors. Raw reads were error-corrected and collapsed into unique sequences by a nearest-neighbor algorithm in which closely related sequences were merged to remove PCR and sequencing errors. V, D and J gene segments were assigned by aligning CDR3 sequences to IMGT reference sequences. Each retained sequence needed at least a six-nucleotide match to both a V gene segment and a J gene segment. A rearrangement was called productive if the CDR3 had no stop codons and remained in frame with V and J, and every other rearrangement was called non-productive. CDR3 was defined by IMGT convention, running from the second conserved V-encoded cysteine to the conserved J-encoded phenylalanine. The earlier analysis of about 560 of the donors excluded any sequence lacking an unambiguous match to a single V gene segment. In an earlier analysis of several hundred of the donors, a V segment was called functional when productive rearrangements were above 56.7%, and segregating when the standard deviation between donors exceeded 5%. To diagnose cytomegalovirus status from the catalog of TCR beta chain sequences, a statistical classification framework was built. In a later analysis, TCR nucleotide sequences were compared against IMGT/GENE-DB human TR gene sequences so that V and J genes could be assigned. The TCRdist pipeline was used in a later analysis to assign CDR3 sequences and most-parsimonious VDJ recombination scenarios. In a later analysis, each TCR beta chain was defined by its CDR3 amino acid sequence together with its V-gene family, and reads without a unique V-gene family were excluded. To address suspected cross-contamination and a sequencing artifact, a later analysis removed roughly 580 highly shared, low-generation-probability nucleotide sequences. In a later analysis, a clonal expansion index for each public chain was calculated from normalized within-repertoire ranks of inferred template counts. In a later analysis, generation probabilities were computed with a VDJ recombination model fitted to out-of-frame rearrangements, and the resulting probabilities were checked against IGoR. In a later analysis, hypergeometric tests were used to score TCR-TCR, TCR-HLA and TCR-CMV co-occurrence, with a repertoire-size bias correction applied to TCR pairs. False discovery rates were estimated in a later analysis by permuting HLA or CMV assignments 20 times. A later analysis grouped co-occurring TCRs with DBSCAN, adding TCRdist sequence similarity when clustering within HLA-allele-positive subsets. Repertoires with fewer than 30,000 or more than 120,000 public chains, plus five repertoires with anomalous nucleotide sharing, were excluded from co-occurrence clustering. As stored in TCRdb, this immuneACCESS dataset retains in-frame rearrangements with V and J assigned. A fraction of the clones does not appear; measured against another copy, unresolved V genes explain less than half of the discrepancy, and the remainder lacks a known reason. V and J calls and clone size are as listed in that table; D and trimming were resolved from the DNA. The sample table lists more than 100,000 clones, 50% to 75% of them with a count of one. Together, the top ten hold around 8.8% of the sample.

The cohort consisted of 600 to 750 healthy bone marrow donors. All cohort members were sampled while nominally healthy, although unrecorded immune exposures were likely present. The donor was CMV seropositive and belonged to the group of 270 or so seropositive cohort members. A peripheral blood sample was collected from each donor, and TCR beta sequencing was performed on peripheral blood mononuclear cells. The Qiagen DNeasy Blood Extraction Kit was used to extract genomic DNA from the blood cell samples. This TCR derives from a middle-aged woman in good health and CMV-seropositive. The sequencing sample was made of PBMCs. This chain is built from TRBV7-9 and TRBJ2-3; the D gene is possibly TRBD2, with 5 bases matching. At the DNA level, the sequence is TGTGCCAGCAGGAAAACCGGGAATACAGATACGCAGTATTTT. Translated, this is CASRKTGNTDTQYF.